The 10 T cell receptor beta chains below all came from one sample that was sequenced in a study of Graves' ophthalmopathy and Graves' hyperthyroidism. Investigators amplified TCR beta CDR3 regions from RNA transcripts. HTBI primers were employed in first-round RT-PCR, then a second-round multiplex PCR followed. Each CDR3 protein is one row after TCRdb ran MiXCR on the multiplex PCR reads. The data contain a few hundred thousand distinct CDR3 sequences, about 17% of them singletons. Sequenced sample: peripheral blood. Receptors originate from a woman between 18 and 29 years old with Graves' ophthalmopathy.

This clonotype was counted many times. The rearrangement links TRBV6-5 to TRBJ1-1, with D maybe TRBD1 (6 bases). Germline V lookup: CDR1 MNHEY, CDR2 SVGAGI. The germline V and J ends were trimmed by 0 bases and 1 base, with 9 bases remaining between them. This CDR3 spans 15 amino acids. The CDR3 here is CASSYSAGANTEAFF. In DNA, the CDR3 is TGTGCCAGCAGTTACTCGGCAGGGGCGAACACTGAAGCTTTCTTT.

This clonotype was picked up many times. This sequence joins TRBV6-5 and TRBJ2-7; 8 nucleotides match TRBD1. The trim removed 6 bases at V and 6 bases at J, leaving 10 bases unmatched. The length of the CDR3 is 14 residues. Looked up from germline, CDR1 is MNHEY and CDR2 is SVGAGI. CDR3 sequence (DNA): TGTGCCAGCAGCCTGTGGACAGGGAAAGGCGAGCAGTACTTC. Protein sequence: CASSLWTGKGEQYF.

This clonotype was observed many times. V and J are TRBV12-3 or TRBV12-4 and TRBJ1-1, with D tentatively TRBD1 (5 bases). Between the trimmed V and J ends, which lost 1 base and 2 bases, there was a span of 17 bases. This CDR3 has 17 residues. The DNA of the CDR3 is TGTGCCAGCAGTTTAGGCCCTCTTCGGGACTTAAACACTGAAGCTTTCTTT. This codes for CASSLGPLRDLNTEAFF.

Ten or more counts support this clonotype. This chain's CDR3 is CASSPSGRPNEQYF. CDR3 coding DNA: TGTGCCAGCAGTCCTAGCGGGAGGCCAAACGAGCAGTACTTC. J is TRBJ2-7 and V is TRBV7-3, with TRBD2 matching 11 bases. CDR1 is SGHTA, CDR2 FQGTGA, per germline. Unmatched junction bases numbered 6, after V lost 6 bases and J lost 5 bases. This CDR3 region has 14 residues. The full variable domain, its missing parts supplied by reference TRBV7-3 and TRBJ2-7, is GAGVSQTPSNKVTEKGKYVELRCDPISGHTALYWYRQSLGQGPEFLIYFQGTGAADDSGLPNDRFFAVRPEGSVSTLKIQRTERGDSAVYLCASSPSGRPNEQYFGPGTRLTVT.

This clonotype was observed many times. The V and J genes are TRBV12-3 or TRBV12-4 and TRBJ1-6, with TRBD1 matching 10 bases. Trimming cost V 6 bases and J 7 bases; bases outside gene matches: 6. CDR3 length equals 15 residues. This chain's CDR3 is CASRPRQGANSPLHF. The CDR3 DNA follows: TGTGCCAGCAGACCCCGACAGGGGGCGAATTCACCCCTCCACTTT.

The chain employs TRBV12-3 or TRBV12-4 and TRBJ1-6, with D tentatively TRBD1 (6 bases). The CDR3 contains 14 residues. Deletions cut 6 bases from V and 7 bases from J, with 13 bases between. CDR3 bases: TGTGCCAGCAGCCGAGGGGGGCCAAATTCACCCCTCCACTTT. Its translation is CASSRGGPNSPLHF.

This clonotype was found many times. The CDR3 reads CASSFVRDQETQYF. The CDR3 DNA is TGTGCCAGCAGTTTTGTCAGGGACCAAGAGACCCAGTACTTC. The chain recombines TRBV28 with TRBJ2-5; the D gene is possibly TRBD1 (5 bases). CDR1 is MDHEN and CDR2 is SYDVKM in the germline V gene. This CDR3 comprises 14 residues. The V end was cut by 3 bases, the J end by 0 bases, with 8 bases between.

In its sample, this clonotype was seen many times. CDR3 coding DNA: TGTGCCAGTAGTAGCGCCGGGACAATCTACGAGCAGTACTTC. The encoded protein is CASSSAGTIYEQYF. The chain uses TRBV19 and TRBJ2-7; D might be TRBD1 (6 bases). The length of the CDR3 is 14 residues. Deletions cut 4 bases from V and 3 bases from J, with 13 bases between. Germline V CDR1 and CDR2: LNHDA, SQIVND (reference sequence).

This clonotype was observed many times. The V and J genes are TRBV28 and TRBJ2-7; no definite D call. The germline V and J ends were trimmed by 5 bases and 2 bases, with 16 bases remaining between them. Germline lookup yields CDR1 MDHEN and CDR2 SYDVKM. The length of the CDR3 is 15 residues. The chain's CDR3 is CASSPWDLLAYEQYF. DNA of the CDR3: TGTGCCAGCAGTCCCTGGGATCTCCTGGCCTACGAGCAGTACTTC.

CDR3 protein: CASSLLGGTGEAFF. CDR3 in DNA: TGTGCCAGCAGCCTTTTGGGGGGGACAGGGGAAGCTTTCTTT. The chain employs TRBV7-8 and TRBJ1-1, with 9 bases aligning to TRBD1. The trim removed 5 bases at V and 8 bases at J, leaving 9 bases unmatched. This CDR3 region has 14 residues. Germline CDR1 SGHVS, CDR2 FQNEAQ.